These T cell receptor beta chains were read from a single sample in a study of control samples from healthy donors and cancer patients. Using immunoSEQ multiplex PCR, the repertoire was profiled, and TCRdb retains in-frame clones only, with some absent. The table records about 44,000 clones, approximately 87% of them present only once. The material sequenced was PBMCs. Source of these receptors: an older woman with lung cancer. Each CDR3 is given with its conserved first and last residue. The D gene is left open where the match is weak.

D gene: TRBD1
V gene: TRBV15
CDR3 protein: CATSRDRQGAGEQYF

D gene: .
V gene: TRBV28
CDR3 protein: CASSVQAEQYF

D gene: .
V gene: TRBV19
CDR3 protein: CASSLFRSEQFF

D gene: .
V gene: TRBV7-2
CDR3 protein: CASSLAAGYTEAFF

D gene: .
V gene: TRBV2
CDR3 protein: CASSDSLLSSYEQYF

D gene: .
V gene: TRBV11-2
CDR3 protein: CASSLGGTQKNIQYF

D gene: TRBD2
V gene: TRBV28
CDR3 protein: CASSLSGRANTQYF

D gene: .
V gene: TRBV7-9
CDR3 protein: CASSLGGPGETQYF

D gene: .
V gene: TRBV12-5
CDR3 protein: CASGLGVSIHYGYTF

D gene: .
V gene: TRBV6-1
CDR3 protein: CASSEIPQEAQHF